The rows below give T cell receptor beta chains drawn from one sample of a study of cytomegalovirus exposure and HLA in healthy donors. Produced via immunoSEQ multiplex PCR; TCRdb's table is partial and in-frame only. The sample contains around 230,000 clones, about 88% of which appear only once. Specimen: PBMCs. These receptors were obtained from a girl aged 2-10 years in good health and CMV-seronegative. The CDR3 runs from the conserved cysteine through the conserved F or W. A D gene is named only where the DNA matches it firmly. The size of a clone is reported for some rows only, either as once, few or many, or as a class for expanded clones.

DNA: TGTGCCAGTAGTCCAAGCCCAGGACAGGGCGTAACTGAAGCTTTCTTT
CDR3: CASSPSPGQGVTEAFF
J: TRBJ1-1
size: .
V: TRBV19
D: TRBD1

DNA: TGTGCCAGCCGAGACCGGGACACTGAAGCTTTCTTT
CDR3: CASRDRDTEAFF
J: TRBJ1-1
size: .
V: TRBV6-6
D: .

DNA: TGTGCCATCTCAAGGGGGCAAACCTACGAGCAGTACTTC
CDR3: CAISRGQTYEQYF
J: TRBJ2-7
size: .
V: TRBV10-3
D: TRBD1

DNA: TGTGCCAGCAGCAGAACCGGGACAGTCGCAGAGACCCAGTACTTC
CDR3: CASSRTGTVAETQYF
J: TRBJ2-5
size: .
V: TRBV5-8
D: TRBD1

DNA: TGTGCCAGCAGCAAGATTAGCGGGAGCTCCTACGAGCAGTACTTC
CDR3: CASSKISGSSYEQYF
J: TRBJ2-7
size: .
V: TRBV7-9
D: TRBD2

DNA: TGTGCCAGCAGTGCAACGGCGGGGTACTACGAGCAGTACTTC
CDR3: CASSATAGYYEQYF
J: TRBJ2-7
size: .
V: TRBV6-5
D: .

DNA: TGTGCCAGCAGGTGGGGCGACGCTGAAAAACTGTTTTTT
CDR3: CASRWGDAEKLFF
J: TRBJ1-4
size: .
V: TRBV2
D: .

DNA: TGTGCCAGTAGTATCCCGGCGGGAGGAGAAAAACTGTTTTTT
CDR3: CASSIPAGGEKLFF
J: TRBJ1-4
size: .
V: TRBV19
D: .

DNA: TGTGCCAGCAGCCCCGGGACAGGGACAGATACGCAGTATTTT
CDR3: CASSPGTGTDTQYF
J: TRBJ2-3
size: .
V: TRBV7-6
D: TRBD1

DNA: TGTGCCTGGAACCCAGGGGGATTCGCCTATAATTCACCCCTCCACTTT
CDR3: CAWNPGGFAYNSPLHF
J: TRBJ1-6
size: .
V: TRBV30
D: TRBD1

DNA: TGTGCCAGCAGGGAGACAGGGCGCCCTGGAAACACCATATATTTT
CDR3: CASRETGRPGNTIYF
J: TRBJ1-3
size: .
V: TRBV6-5
D: TRBD1

DNA: TGCAGCGTTGGGACAGTGAGCTCCTACGAGCAGTACTTC
CDR3: CSVGTVSSYEQYF
J: TRBJ2-7
size: once
V: TRBV29-1
D: .

DNA: TGCGCCAGCAGGGACAGGGGGAAAAACATTCAGTACTTC
CDR3: CASRDRGKNIQYF
J: TRBJ2-4
size: .
V: TRBV4-1
D: TRBD1

DNA: TGTGCCAGCAGCTTAACAGGACAGAACACCGGGGAGCTGTTTTTT
CDR3: CASSLTGQNTGELFF
J: TRBJ2-2
size: .
V: TRBV7-9
D: .

DNA: TGTGCCAGCACCAACGGTACGGCCCAGTACTTC
CDR3: CASTNGTAQYF
J: TRBJ2-5
size: .
V: TRBV6-5
D: .

DNA: TGTGCCAGCACTTTTAGCGGGGGGAGCTACGAGCAGTACTTC
CDR3: CASTFSGGSYEQYF
J: TRBJ2-7
size: .
V: TRBV7-9
D: TRBD2

DNA: TGTGCCAGCAGTTCTAATAATTCACCCCTCCACTTT
CDR3: CASSSNNSPLHF
J: TRBJ1-6
size: .
V: TRBV2
D: .

DNA: TGTGCCAGCAGCGAATCGGACAGCCACGAGCAGTACTTC
CDR3: CASSESDSHEQYF
J: TRBJ2-7
size: .
V: TRBV6-4
D: .

DNA: TGTGCCAGCGGAGGGTCTGGAAAGACCCAGTACTTC
CDR3: CASGGSGKTQYF
J: TRBJ2-5
size: once
V: TRBV6-5
D: .

DNA: TGTGCCAGCAGCTGGACCGGGACAGGGAGGACTGAAGCTTTCTTT
CDR3: CASSWTGTGRTEAFF
J: TRBJ1-1
size: .
V: TRBV5-6
D: TRBD1

DNA: TGTGCCAGCAGTTTACAGGGGCCCAATCAGCCCCAGCATTTT
CDR3: CASSLQGPNQPQHF
J: TRBJ1-5
size: .
V: TRBV27
D: .

DNA: TGTGCCAGCAGGGGCGGGAACTACGAGCAGTACTTC
CDR3: CASRGGNYEQYF
J: TRBJ2-7
size: .
V: TRBV6-1
D: .

DNA: TGTGCCTGGAGTGACCGACAGGGCTATAGCAATCAGCCCCAGCATTTT
CDR3: CAWSDRQGYSNQPQHF
J: TRBJ1-5
size: once
V: TRBV30
D: TRBD1

DNA: TGTGCCAGCAGCCCCCAGACAGGGCCCACAGTCGGCTACACCTTC
CDR3: CASSPQTGPTVGYTF
J: TRBJ1-2
size: .
V: TRBV9
D: TRBD1

DNA: TGTGCCAGCGCCCGATTGGGCTTAGGGGAGCTGTTTTTT
CDR3: CASARLGLGELFF
J: TRBJ2-2
size: .
V: TRBV7-9
D: .

DNA: TGTGCTAGTGGTTTGGACTGGACACAGGCGTATAATGAAAAACTGTTTTTT
CDR3: CASGLDWTQAYNEKLFF
J: TRBJ1-4
size: .
V: TRBV12-5
D: .

DNA: TGCAGCGTAGCCGGGACAGGGTCCCTGGGGTATGGCTACACCTTC
CDR3: CSVAGTGSLGYGYTF
J: TRBJ1-2
size: .
V: TRBV29-1
D: TRBD1

DNA: TGTGCCATCAGTGACCCCGGACAAGGCCACTATGGCTACACCTTC
CDR3: CAISDPGQGHYGYTF
J: TRBJ1-2
size: .
V: TRBV10-3
D: .

DNA: TGTGCCAGCAGCGTAGCCAGGGACAATGAGCAGTTCTTC
CDR3: CASSVARDNEQFF
J: TRBJ2-1
size: .
V: TRBV9
D: .

DNA: TGTGCCAGCAGCGGGACGGGACATTACGATGGCTACACCTTC
CDR3: CASSGTGHYDGYTF
J: TRBJ1-2
size: once
V: TRBV9
D: .

DNA: TGCGCCAGCAGCCAAGATCGGCTAGGTATAGATACGCAGTATTTT
CDR3: CASSQDRLGIDTQYF
J: TRBJ2-3
size: .
V: TRBV4-1
D: .

DNA: TGTGCCAGCAGTGAAGGGCTAGCGGCCTCCTACGAGCAGTACTTC
CDR3: CASSEGLAASYEQYF
J: TRBJ2-7
size: .
V: TRBV2
D: TRBD2

DNA: TGTGCCAGCAGTCGCCTAGCGGGAGGATCGGATACGCAGTATTTT
CDR3: CASSRLAGGSDTQYF
J: TRBJ2-3
size: .
V: TRBV2
D: TRBD2

DNA: TGTGCCAGCAGTTACTTCCTGACAGGCTCCGCCGGGGAGCTGTTTTTT
CDR3: CASSYFLTGSAGELFF
J: TRBJ2-2
size: .
V: TRBV6-5
D: .

DNA: TGCGCCAGCAGCTTGTGGACTAGCGGGGGAGATACGCAGTATTTT
CDR3: CASSLWTSGGDTQYF
J: TRBJ2-3
size: .
V: TRBV5-1
D: TRBD2

DNA: TGCGCCAGCAGCCAAGCGGCTAGCGGAGTCTACGAGCAGTACTTC
CDR3: CASSQAASGVYEQYF
J: TRBJ2-7
size: .
V: TRBV5-1
D: TRBD2

DNA: TGTGCTAGTTCGCTTGGGAGGAATGAGCAGTTCTTC
CDR3: CASSLGRNEQFF
J: TRBJ2-1
size: once
V: TRBV12-5
D: .

DNA: TGCGCCAGCAGCTTGACTAGCGGGCAAGAGACCCAGTACTTC
CDR3: CASSLTSGQETQYF
J: TRBJ2-5
size: .
V: TRBV5-1
D: TRBD2

DNA: TGCGCCAGCAGCTACAGGGGTCAAGAGACCCAGTACTTC
CDR3: CASSYRGQETQYF
J: TRBJ2-5
size: few
V: TRBV5-1
D: TRBD1

DNA: TGTGCCAGCAGTGAAGGACACTCTGGAAACACCATATATTTT
CDR3: CASSEGHSGNTIYF
J: TRBJ1-3
size: .
V: TRBV6-1
D: .

DNA: TGTGCCAGCAGTGAACAGGGAAGTAGCACTGAAGCTTTCTTT
CDR3: CASSEQGSSTEAFF
J: TRBJ1-1
size: .
V: TRBV2
D: .

DNA: TGTGCCAGCAGCTATACCAGGGAGGGAGCATATGGCTACACCTTC
CDR3: CASSYTREGAYGYTF
J: TRBJ1-2
size: once
V: TRBV11-2
D: .

DNA: TGCAGTATGGCGGGCGGCGCTTTCTTT
CDR3: CSMAGGAFF
J: TRBJ1-1
size: .
V: TRBV20-1
D: .

DNA: TGTGCCTGGAGTGCCGCCGGGACAGGGTCATCCTACGAGCAGTACTTC
CDR3: CAWSAAGTGSSYEQYF
J: TRBJ2-7
size: .
V: TRBV30
D: TRBD1

DNA: TGTGCCAGCAGCCCTACAGGGAAGTCTGGAAACACCATATATTTT
CDR3: CASSPTGKSGNTIYF
J: TRBJ1-3
size: .
V: TRBV5-6
D: .

DNA: TGTGCCAGCAGCCGACAGGCGAACTATGGCTACACCTTC
CDR3: CASSRQANYGYTF
J: TRBJ1-2
size: .
V: TRBV7-9
D: .

DNA: TGCGCCAGCAGCTTTGACAGTTTGAGGGGACTTGAAGCTTTCTTT
CDR3: CASSFDSLRGLEAFF
J: TRBJ1-1
size: .
V: TRBV5-1
D: .

DNA: TGTGCCAGCAGCACCCGGGACAGAGTTCGGCACGAGCAGTACTTC
CDR3: CASSTRDRVRHEQYF
J: TRBJ2-7
size: .
V: TRBV7-8
D: TRBD1

DNA: TGTGCCAGCAGTGAGATCGGCGGCGGTGGCGGAGTGGCCTACGAGCAGTACTTC
CDR3: CASSEIGGGGGVAYEQYF
J: TRBJ2-7
size: .
V: TRBV6-1
D: .

DNA: TGCGCCAGCAGCCAAGCTAGCGCCATTAGCACAGATACGCAGTATTTT
CDR3: CASSQASAISTDTQYF
J: TRBJ2-3
size: .
V: TRBV4-1
D: .

DNA: TGTGCCAGTAGTATGGCAGGGAGGTGGGGGTATAGCAATCAGCCCCAGCATTTT
CDR3: CASSMAGRWGYSNQPQHF
J: TRBJ1-5
size: .
V: TRBV19
D: .

DNA: TGTGCCAGCAGCTCGGGGGGACTGTTGAACACTGAAGCTTTCTTT
CDR3: CASSSGGLLNTEAFF
J: TRBJ1-1
size: .
V: TRBV7-3
D: .

DNA: TGTGCCAGCAGCTTAGGTGACAGCCATATCAGCGAGCAGTACTTC
CDR3: CASSLGDSHISEQYF
J: TRBJ2-7
size: .
V: TRBV7-9
D: .

DNA: TGTGCCAGCAGCTTCGGGGGGACTATGAACACTGAAGCTTTCTTT
CDR3: CASSFGGTMNTEAFF
J: TRBJ1-1
size: .
V: TRBV7-9
D: .

DNA: TGCGCCAGCAGCCAAGCGACAGGGGAGGAAAAACTGTTTTTT
CDR3: CASSQATGEEKLFF
J: TRBJ1-4
size: .
V: TRBV4-1
D: TRBD1

DNA: TGTGCCAGCAGCGCCAGACTAGCGGGAGGGCCGGATACGCAGTATTTT
CDR3: CASSARLAGGPDTQYF
J: TRBJ2-3
size: .
V: TRBV5-4
D: TRBD2

DNA: TGCGCCAGCAGCCAAGATACACGTACATTCTATGGCTACACCTTC
CDR3: CASSQDTRTFYGYTF
J: TRBJ1-2
size: .
V: TRBV4-1
D: .

DNA: TGTGCCAGCAGAGACCGGGACTATCACAATGAGCAGTTCTTC
CDR3: CASRDRDYHNEQFF
J: TRBJ2-1
size: .
V: TRBV5-6
D: TRBD2